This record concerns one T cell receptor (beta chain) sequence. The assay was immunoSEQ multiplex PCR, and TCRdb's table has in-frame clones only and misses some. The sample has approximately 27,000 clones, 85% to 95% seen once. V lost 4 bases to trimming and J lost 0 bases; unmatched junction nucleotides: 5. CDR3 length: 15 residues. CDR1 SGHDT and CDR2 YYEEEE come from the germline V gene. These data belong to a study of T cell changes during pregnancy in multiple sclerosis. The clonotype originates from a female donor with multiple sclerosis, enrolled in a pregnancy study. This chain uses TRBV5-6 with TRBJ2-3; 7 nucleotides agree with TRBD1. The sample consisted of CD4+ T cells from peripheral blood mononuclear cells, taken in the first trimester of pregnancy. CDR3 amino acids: CASSPRGPSTDTQYF. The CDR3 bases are TGTGCCAGCAGCCCAAGGGGGCCTAGCACAGATACGCAGTATTTT. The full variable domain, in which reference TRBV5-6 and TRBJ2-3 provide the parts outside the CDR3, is DAGVTQSPTHLIKTRGQQVTLRCSPKSGHDTVSWYQQALGQGPQFIFQYYEEEERQRGNFPDRFSGHQFPNYSSELNVNALLLGDSALYLCASSPRGPSTDTQYFGPGTRLTVL.